This is a list of T cell receptor beta chains from one sample in a study of identical twins' blood T cells. TCRdb analysed the 5' RACE reads with MiXCR anew, one entry per CDR3 protein. This table holds 300,000 to 400,000 distinct CDR3 sequences, under 30% found once. Sequenced input: PBMCs. These receptors were taken from a woman aged 18-55 years in good health. The conserved cysteine and the conserved F or W are not part of the CDR3 here. The D gene is left open where the match is weak.

CDR3aa	d_gene	len	j_gene	v_gene
ASSSWSGNTIY	.	11	TRBJ1-3	TRBV9
SAKARTGSAEAF	TRBD1	12	TRBJ1-1	TRBV20-1
ASSWSYNEQF	.	10	TRBJ2-1	TRBV4-3
AQSGANVLT	.	9	TRBJ2-6	TRBV2
ASRSPGLEAF	.	10	TRBJ1-1	TRBV28
ASSLGTGDDQPQH	TRBD1	13	TRBJ1-5	TRBV12-3/TRBV12-4
ASSEAWETETDTQY	.	14	TRBJ2-3	TRBV2
ASSLTGGPQH	.	10	TRBJ1-5	TRBV3-1
SAYDRNNYGYT	.	11	TRBJ1-2	TRBV20-1
ASSKGGTEAF	.	10	TRBJ1-1	TRBV11-1
ASAPTGFTEAF	.	11	TRBJ1-1	TRBV10-2
ASGQDRRKDTQY	TRBD1	12	TRBJ2-3	TRBV12-5
SAQDLGSTDTQY	.	12	TRBJ2-3	TRBV20-1
SATGQKKSYEQY	.	12	TRBJ2-7	TRBV20-1
ASSQAFDDRHYGYT	.	14	TRBJ1-2	TRBV4-1
ASSAEDPNEQF	.	11	TRBJ2-1	TRBV5-1
ASRAENYGYT	.	10	TRBJ1-2	TRBV5-1
ASSGGQHYNEQF	.	12	TRBJ2-1	TRBV5-1
ASSLEQGAVYGYT	TRBD1	13	TRBJ1-2	TRBV4-3
ASSQYTAEQY	.	10	TRBJ2-7	TRBV16
ASSQAPMTAYEQY	.	13	TRBJ2-7	TRBV3-1
ASSPPRSGRGSGDNSSPLH	.	19	TRBJ1-6	TRBV21-1
ASSPIVGAGYGYT	.	13	TRBJ1-2	TRBV3-1
ASSWDRVTDTQY	TRBD1	12	TRBJ2-3	TRBV5-1
AILRDRFYGYT	TRBD1	11	TRBJ1-2	TRBV10-2
ASSPWEGVYEQY	.	12	TRBJ2-7	TRBV18
AIRGSGNTGELF	.	12	TRBJ2-2	TRBV10-3
AWSLYTEAF	.	9	TRBJ1-1	TRBV30
ASSLGGNSYEQY	.	12	TRBJ2-7	TRBV5-6
ASSPGHIEAF	.	10	TRBJ1-1	TRBV14
ASSGTDYYQPQH	.	12	TRBJ1-5	TRBV2
ASTQDRMEGNEQF	.	13	TRBJ2-1	TRBV6-5
ASSLVSGTWELF	.	12	TRBJ2-2	TRBV7-2
ASSIGQGGTEAF	TRBD1	12	TRBJ1-1	TRBV19
SAGRRKHETQY	.	11	TRBJ2-3	TRBV20-1
SARDRGTLRRTEAF	.	14	TRBJ1-1	TRBV20-1
ASSQTGTALYGYT	TRBD1	13	TRBJ1-2	TRBV5-1
ASSQESLGSNQPQH	.	14	TRBJ1-5	TRBV4-2
SASHYQGGHTEAF	.	13	TRBJ1-1	TRBV20-1
ASRVRTGDNGIAEAF	TRBD1	15	TRBJ1-1	TRBV2
ASRPWDSRDNEKLF	TRBD1	14	TRBJ1-4	TRBV23-1
ASSSGVTGNTGELF	.	14	TRBJ2-2	TRBV5-6
TGGWYMTDTQY	.	11	TRBJ2-3	TRBV6-1
ASGPRGQGAKYGYT	TRBD1	14	TRBJ1-2	TRBV28